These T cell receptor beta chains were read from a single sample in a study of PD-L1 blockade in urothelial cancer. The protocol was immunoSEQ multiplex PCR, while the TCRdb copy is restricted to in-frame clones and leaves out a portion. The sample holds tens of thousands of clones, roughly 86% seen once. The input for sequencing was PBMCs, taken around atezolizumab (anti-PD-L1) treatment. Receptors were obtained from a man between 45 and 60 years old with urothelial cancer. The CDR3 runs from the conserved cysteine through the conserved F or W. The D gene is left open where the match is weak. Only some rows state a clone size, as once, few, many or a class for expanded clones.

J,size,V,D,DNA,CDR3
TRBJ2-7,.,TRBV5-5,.,TGTGCCAGCAGCTACCCACCCCCGACCCAGACATACGAGCAGTACTTC,CASSYPPPTQTYEQYF
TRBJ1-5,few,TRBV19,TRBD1,TGTGCCAGTAGTAGATGGGGACAGGGCAATCAGCCCCAGCATTTT,CASSRWGQGNQPQHF
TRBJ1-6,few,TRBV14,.,TGTGCCAGCAGCCAGACAGTCGGCTCACCCCTCCACTTT,CASSQTVGSPLHF
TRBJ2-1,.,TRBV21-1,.,TGTGCCAGCAGCACATCCCGGGATTGTGAAGGCAATGAGCAGTTCTTC,CASSTSRDCEGNEQFF
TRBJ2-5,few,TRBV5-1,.,TGCGCCAGCAGCGGGCAGGAAGAGACCCAGTACTTC,CASSGQEETQYF
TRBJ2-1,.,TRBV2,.,TGTGCCAGCAGTGAGGCCCAGGACTCGAGGCGGGTGCAGTTCTTC,CASSEAQDSRRVQFF
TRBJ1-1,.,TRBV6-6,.,TGTGCCAGCAGTTACGGAGGGGCTGGAGCTTTCTTT,CASSYGGAGAFF
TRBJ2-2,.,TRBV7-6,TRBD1,TGTGCCAGCAGCCCATGGACAGGGACCGGGGAGCTGTTTTTT,CASSPWTGTGELFF
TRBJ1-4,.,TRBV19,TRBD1,TGTGCCAGTAGAGCCTGGACAGGGGGCGACCCTGGTAATGAAAAACTGTTTTTT,CASRAWTGGDPGNEKLFF
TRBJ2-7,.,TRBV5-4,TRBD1,TGTGCCAGCAGCTTGGCCCAACAGGGGACCTACGAGCAGTACTTC,CASSLAQQGTYEQYF
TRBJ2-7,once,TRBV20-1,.,TGCAGTGCTAAAGACACCTACGAGCAGTACTTC,CSAKDTYEQYF